A selection of T cell receptor beta chains follows, all from one sample in a study of T cells in Graves' hyperthyroidism and ophthalmopathy. One entry per CDR3 protein, called by TCRdb with MiXCR from the multiplex PCR reads. Seen here are approximately 870,000 distinct CDR3 sequences, around 38% observed once, and the top ten hold more than 7%. The sequenced sample was blood. These receptors were obtained from a man younger than 35 with Graves' hyperthyroidism. Each CDR3 is given without its conserved first and last residue. Fields, in order: V gene, CDR3 protein.

TRBV10-3	AITRDRGNTEAF
TRBV6-1	ASSLYADTLNQPQH
TRBV20-1	SAFFGTGDQPQH
TRBV3-1	ASRGQGRRGNTIY
TRBV7-9	ASNSASQETQY
TRBV20-1	SAREGTGNYGYT
TRBV7-8	ASSLGGQGIGDTQY
TRBV7-9	ASSQDSASGAYKQY
TRBV5-1	ASSLEPGEDSPLH
TRBV9	ASSVDDTSGYGYT
TRBV25-1	ASSDPAMNTEAF
TRBV5-1	ASSLAQMNEQF
TRBV6-6	ASSYSQLLETQY
TRBV12-3/TRBV12-4	ASSAQGERGGKETQY
TRBV11-3	ASAGPGRRNYGYT
TRBV9	ASSVGTVNMNTEAF
TRBV10-3	ATGIEASNQPQH
TRBV29-1	SVVGQEGYEQY
TRBV5-1	ASSSRTAGDTIY
TRBV6-6	ASSPWWDTEAF
TRBV20-1	SAIDRLEDTIY
TRBV5-1	ASSLDGSRIIEAF
TRBV7-2	ASSQDTGVGNTIY
TRBV2	ASSAGRGLSGNTIY
TRBV29-1	SPTGIYEQY
TRBV10-3	AISLDGDEQF
TRBV11-2	ASSVQAWNTEAF
TRBV20-1	SAKLDSMNTEAF
TRBV2	ASSPRVGSTRGEAF
TRBV20-1	SARWDRTYEQY
TRBV20-1	SARDSGTRGYT
TRBV7-9	ASSLVIPRGGRDTQY
TRBV20-1	SASGTGGKAKETQY
TRBV7-9	ASSPWDGATIETQY
TRBV13	ASSLEILQGYT
TRBV7-2	VSSPSSGLGYEQY
TRBV25-1	ASSGNSGGGYT
TRBV19	ASGPSINQPQH
TRBV19	ASSTLADRANTEAF
TRBV10-1	AMAGFWDYYSNQPQH
TRBV7-9	ASSFDRFQETQY
TRBV29-1	SVVRSRETQY
TRBV14	ASSYQRRRTSQETQY
TRBV20-1	SARGGLEDAGELF
TRBV12-3/TRBV12-4	ASREKVELF